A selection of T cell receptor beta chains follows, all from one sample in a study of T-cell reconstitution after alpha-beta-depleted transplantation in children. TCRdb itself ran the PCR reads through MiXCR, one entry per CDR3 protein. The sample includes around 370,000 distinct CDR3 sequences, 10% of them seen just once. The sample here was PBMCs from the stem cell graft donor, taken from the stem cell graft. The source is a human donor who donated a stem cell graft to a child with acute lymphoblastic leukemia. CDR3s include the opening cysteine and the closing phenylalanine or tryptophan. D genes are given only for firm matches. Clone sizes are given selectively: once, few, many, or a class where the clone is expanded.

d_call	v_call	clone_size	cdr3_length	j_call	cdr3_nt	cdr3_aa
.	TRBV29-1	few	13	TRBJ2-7	TGCAGCGTGGAGGACGAAGGCACTGGCGAGCAGTACTTC	CSVEDEGTGEQYF
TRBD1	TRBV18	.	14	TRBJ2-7	TGTGCCAGCTCACCGGGACAGGGCAGGAACGAGCAGTACTTC	CASSPGQGRNEQYF
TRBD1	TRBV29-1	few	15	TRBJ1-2	TGCAGCGTTGAAACCCCTGGACAGGGAACGGGTGGCTACACCTTC	CSVETPGQGTGGYTF
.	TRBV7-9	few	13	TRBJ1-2	TGTGCCAGCAGCTTCTCCGGGGTTAAGCAACGCACCTTC	CASSFSGVKQRTF
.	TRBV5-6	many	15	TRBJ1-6	TGTGCCAGCAGCCCGGGTGCAGGGGACGGTTCACCCCTCCACTTT	CASSPGAGDGSPLHF
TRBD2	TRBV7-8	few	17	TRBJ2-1	TGTGCCAGCAGCTTAGAGTTAGCGGGAGAAGAATACAATGAGCAGTTCTTC	CASSLELAGEEYNEQFF
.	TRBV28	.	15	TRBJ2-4	TGTGCCAGTAGGGCCTACAGGGAACCCAAAAACATTCAGTACTTC	CASRAYREPKNIQYF
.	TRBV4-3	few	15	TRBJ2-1	TGCGCCAGCAGCCAAGACTACGGCCGTGCCAATGAGCAGTTCTTC	CASSQDYGRANEQFF
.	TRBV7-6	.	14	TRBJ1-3	TGTGCCAGCCGCCCCGGAAACTCTGGAAACACCATATATTTT	CASRPGNSGNTIYF
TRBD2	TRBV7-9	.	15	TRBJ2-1	TGTGCCAGCAGCCCTGCATGGGCGGGAGACGATGAGCAGTTCTTC	CASSPAWAGDDEQFF
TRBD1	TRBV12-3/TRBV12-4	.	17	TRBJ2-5	TGTGCCAGCAGTCCCAAGCCAAGGACAGGTCACCAAGAGACCCAGTACTTC	CASSPKPRTGHQETQYF
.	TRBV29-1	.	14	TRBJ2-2	TGCAGCGTTGAAGAACTAGAGTACACCGGGGAGCTGTTTTTT	CSVEELEYTGELFF
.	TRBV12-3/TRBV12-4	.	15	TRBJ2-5	TGTGCCAGCAGTTTAGGTAGCGGACCCCAAGAGACCCAGTACTTC	CASSLGSGPQETQYF
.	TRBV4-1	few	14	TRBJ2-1	TGCGCCAGCAGCGTACCGGGGGAGTACAATGAGCAGTTCTTC	CASSVPGEYNEQFF
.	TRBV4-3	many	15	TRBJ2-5	TGCGCCAGCAGCCAAGATGGGCGGGGTAGGGAGACCCAGTACTTC	CASSQDGRGRETQYF
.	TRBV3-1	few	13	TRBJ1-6	TGTGCCAGCAGCCCTATCGGGGTATTACCCCTCCACTTT	CASSPIGVLPLHF
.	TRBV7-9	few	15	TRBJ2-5	TGTGCCAGCAGCTTGGATAGGGCCTCCGGAGAGACCCAGTACTTC	CASSLDRASGETQYF
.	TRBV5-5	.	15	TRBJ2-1	TGTGCCAGCAGCTTGCCCGCAGGGTTTAACAATGAGCAGTTCTTC	CASSLPAGFNNEQFF
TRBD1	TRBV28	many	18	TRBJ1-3	TGTGCCAGCAGCCGCTCGGGACAGGTTGTGCGTCCTGGAAACACCATATATTTT	CASSRSGQVVRPGNTIYF
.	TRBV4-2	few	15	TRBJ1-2	TGTGCCAGCAGCCAAGATGGGCCTAGAAACTATGGCTACACCTTC	CASSQDGPRNYGYTF
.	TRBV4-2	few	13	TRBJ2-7	TGTGCCAGCAGCCAAGATAATCTACCCGAGCAGTACTTC	CASSQDNLPEQYF
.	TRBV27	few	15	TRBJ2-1	TGTGCCAGCAGTTCGGGGACCTTGAACTACAATGAGCAGTTCTTC	CASSSGTLNYNEQFF